Listed below are T cell receptor beta chains from one sample, sequenced in a study of cytomegalovirus exposure and HLA in healthy donors. Clones were sequenced by immunoSEQ multiplex PCR, and TCRdb holds only the in-frame ones, with some missing. The sample holds under 150,000 clones, around 90% seen once. Sequencing was performed on PBMCs. These receptors were collected from a man aged 18 to 35 in good health and CMV-seropositive. The CDR3 runs from the conserved cysteine through the conserved F or W. D genes are given only for firm matches. Clone size is stated in some rows and not others, as once, few, many or a class when expanded.

CDR3 DNA: TGCGCCAGCATCAGAGCGGGGGGGAGTACAGGGACAGATACGCAGTATTTT
CDR3 protein: CASIRAGGSTGTDTQYF
V gene: TRBV23-1
J gene: TRBJ2-3
clone size: -
D gene: TRBD2
CDR3 length: 17

CDR3 DNA: TGCAGCGTTGTAATTAGGGGCTCCTACAATGAGCAGTTCTTC
CDR3 protein: CSVVIRGSYNEQFF
V gene: TRBV29-1
J gene: TRBJ2-1
clone size: -
D gene: -
CDR3 length: 14

CDR3 DNA: TGTGCCATCAGTGCAACGGGACAGGGAATGAACACTGAAGCTTTCTTT
CDR3 protein: CAISATGQGMNTEAFF
V gene: TRBV10-3
J gene: TRBJ1-1
clone size: -
D gene: TRBD1
CDR3 length: 16

CDR3 DNA: TGTGCCAGCAGCTTGGATGGACAGGGCCCCTACGAGCAGTACTTC
CDR3 protein: CASSLDGQGPYEQYF
V gene: TRBV5-6
J gene: TRBJ2-7
clone size: -
D gene: TRBD1
CDR3 length: 15

CDR3 DNA: TGTGCCAGCAGTGTGCCCCGGGGGACGGCTGGGGCCCAGTACTTC
CDR3 protein: CASSVPRGTAGAQYF
V gene: TRBV25-1
J gene: TRBJ2-5
clone size: -
D gene: -
CDR3 length: 15

CDR3 DNA: TGTGCCAGCAGCCTGCAGATACCGGGTGCTGGAAACACCATATATTTT
CDR3 protein: CASSLQIPGAGNTIYF
V gene: TRBV14
J gene: TRBJ1-3
clone size: once
D gene: -
CDR3 length: 16

CDR3 DNA: TGTGCTAGTGGTTTGACTACTAGCGGGAGGCACAATGAGCAGTTCTTC
CDR3 protein: CASGLTTSGRHNEQFF
V gene: TRBV12-5
J gene: TRBJ2-1
clone size: -
D gene: TRBD2
CDR3 length: 16

CDR3 DNA: TGTGCCAGCAGCTTTCGCACTAGCGGCCAAGAGACCCAGTACTTC
CDR3 protein: CASSFRTSGQETQYF
V gene: TRBV5-6
J gene: TRBJ2-5
clone size: -
D gene: TRBD2
CDR3 length: 15

CDR3 DNA: TGTGCCAGTTCCGGAGTGGCCGGGGAGCAGTACTTC
CDR3 protein: CASSGVAGEQYF
V gene: TRBV19
J gene: TRBJ2-7
clone size: -
D gene: -
CDR3 length: 12

CDR3 DNA: TGCGCCAGCAGCTTCCGGGACAGGGTGGCCCCCAGCAATGAGCAGTTCTTC
CDR3 protein: CASSFRDRVAPSNEQFF
V gene: TRBV5-1
J gene: TRBJ2-1
clone size: -
D gene: TRBD1
CDR3 length: 17

CDR3 DNA: TGTGCCAGTAGTATGAGTCGATCCTACGAGCAGTACTTC
CDR3 protein: CASSMSRSYEQYF
V gene: TRBV19
J gene: TRBJ2-7
clone size: -
D gene: -
CDR3 length: 13

CDR3 DNA: TGTGCCTGGAGTCAAGGGACAGGCGAGACCCAGTACTTC
CDR3 protein: CAWSQGTGETQYF
V gene: TRBV30
J gene: TRBJ2-5
clone size: once
D gene: TRBD1
CDR3 length: 13

CDR3 DNA: TGTGCCAGCACCTCTATGAACACTGAAGCTTTCTTT
CDR3 protein: CASTSMNTEAFF
V gene: TRBV2
J gene: TRBJ1-1
clone size: -
D gene: -
CDR3 length: 12

CDR3 DNA: TGTGCCAGCAGTTTTGGGGGGGGCGCAGATACGCAGTATTTT
CDR3 protein: CASSFGGGADTQYF
V gene: TRBV28
J gene: TRBJ2-3
clone size: few
D gene: -
CDR3 length: 14

CDR3 DNA: TGTGCCAGCAGCCGAGTACGCGAGCAGTACTTC
CDR3 protein: CASSRVREQYF
V gene: TRBV14
J gene: TRBJ2-7
clone size: -
D gene: -
CDR3 length: 11

CDR3 DNA: TGCGCCAGCAGCTTGGACGGGAACACCGGGGAGCTGTTTTTT
CDR3 protein: CASSLDGNTGELFF
V gene: TRBV5-1
J gene: TRBJ2-2
clone size: -
D gene: -
CDR3 length: 14

CDR3 DNA: TGTGCCAGCAGTTATTCTTATGGGACAGGGCCCATGGGGCAGTACTTC
CDR3 protein: CASSYSYGTGPMGQYF
V gene: TRBV6-5
J gene: TRBJ2-7
clone size: -
D gene: TRBD1
CDR3 length: 16

CDR3 DNA: TGTGCCAGTAGTATAGGCACTAGCTCCCACGAGCAGTACTTC
CDR3 protein: CASSIGTSSHEQYF
V gene: TRBV19
J gene: TRBJ2-7
clone size: -
D gene: -
CDR3 length: 14

CDR3 DNA: TGTGCCAGCAGTGAACAGGGAGGGAATCAGCCCCAGCATTTT
CDR3 protein: CASSEQGGNQPQHF
V gene: TRBV6-4
J gene: TRBJ1-5
clone size: once
D gene: -
CDR3 length: 14